Presented here are 27 T cell receptor beta chains from one specimen sequenced in a study of CD8 T cells in Susac syndrome. RNA totalling roughly 0.45 to 1 ug underwent reverse transcription with random hexamers. TCRdb used MiXCR to reprocess the immunoSEQ multiplex PCR reads, holding one entry per CDR3 protein. The table lists roughly 190,000 distinct CDR3 sequences, 91% of them singletons. The sample was CD4+ T cells from PBMCs. All receptors come from a human donor with Susac syndrome.

The rearrangement joins TRBV7-9 to TRBJ2-1; TRBD2 is a possible D gene (5 bases). Trimming removed 4 bases from V and 6 bases from J, with 13 bases in between. This CDR3 has 14 residues. CDR1 and CDR2 from the germline V gene are SEHNR and FQNEAQ (reference sequence). The CDR3 protein is CASSSIGLLNEQFF. As DNA, the CDR3 is TGTGCCAGCAGCTCCATAGGACTTCTCAATGAGCAGTTCTTC. Variable domain in full (rest from reference TRBV7-9 and TRBJ2-1): DTGVSQNPRHKITKRGQNVTFRCDPISEHNRLYWYRQTLGQGPEFLTYFQNEAQLEKSRLLSDRFSAERPKGSFSTLEIQRTEQGDSAMYLCASSSIGLLNEQFFGPGTRLTVL.

This chain links TRBV19 with TRBJ1-5; TRBD1 is a possible D gene (6 bases). Germline CDR1 is LNHDA and CDR2 is SQIVND (reference sequence). The germline V and J ends were trimmed by 4 bases and 5 bases, with 15 bases remaining between them. The CDR3 spans 15 residues. The CDR3 reads CASSTRTDTYQPQHF. CDR3 DNA sequence: TGTGCCAGTAGTACAAGGACAGACACATATCAGCCCCAGCATTTT.

The chain couples TRBV2 to TRBJ2-1; TRBD2 matches 10 bases. V lost 7 bases and J lost 9; bases outside the gene matches: 3. The CDR3 is 12 residues long. Germline V gene data show CDR1 as SNHLY and CDR2 as FYNNEI. CDR3 nucleotides: TGTGCCAGCACCGGACTAGCGGCTGAGCAGTTCTTC. As protein: CASTGLAAEQFF.

This chain links TRBV19 with TRBJ2-3; D is undetermined. The CDR3 has 12 residues. Germline CDR1 reads LNHDA; CDR2 reads SQIVND (reference sequence). Trimming cost V 6 bases and J 5 bases, with 9 bases left between them. CDR3 nucleotide sequence: TGTGCCAGTAGGATGTCAGAAGATACGCAGTATTTT. Encoded protein: CASRMSEDTQYF.

The chain links TRBV19 to TRBJ1-2; a weak D match, TRBD1 (6 bases). Germline CDR1 LNHDA, CDR2 SQIVND (reference sequence). CDR3 length equals 15 residues. V was pared by 7 bases and J by 3 bases, with 18 bases between. The CDR3 here is CASNPEPGHHYGYTF. The DNA of the CDR3 is TGTGCCAGTAACCCCGAGCCGGGACACCACTATGGCTACACCTTC.

The rearrangement joins TRBV28 to TRBJ1-5; TRBD1 might be the D (5 bases). The germline gives CDR1 MDHEN, CDR2 SYDVKM. The CDR3 runs 13 residues. Trimming took 7 bases from V and 4 from J, leaving 11 bases between them. The CDR3 is CASKTATNQPQHF. The CDR3 nucleotides read TGTGCCAGCAAGACAGCAACGAATCAGCCCCAGCATTTT.

This clonotype was observed a handful of times. The rearrangement links TRBV6-2 or TRBV6-3 to TRBJ2-2, with TRBD2 identical over 12 bases. Losses at the gene ends were 6 bases for V and 1 base for J; bases not matched to a gene: 3. This CDR3 comprises 16 residues. In germline, CDR1 is MNHEY, CDR2 SVGEGT. Written as DNA, the CDR3 is TGTGCCAGCAGCAGGGGACTAGCGGGGAACACCGGGGAGCTGTTTTTT. Amino acids: CASSRGLAGNTGELFF.

The genes are TRBV12-3 or TRBV12-4 and TRBJ2-2; 7 bases are a match to TRBD2. V gave up 7 bases and J gave up 0 bases; unmatched junction bases: 2. The CDR3 covers 14 residues. Here the CDR3 reads CASTGGTNTGELFF. In DNA form, the CDR3 reads TGTGCCAGCACCGGGGGGACGAACACCGGGGAGCTGTTTTTT.

J is TRBJ2-7 and V is TRBV25-1, with 10 bases matching TRBD2. V lost 4 bases to trimming and J lost 6 bases; unmatched junction nucleotides: 6. This CDR3 contains 14 residues. The germline CDR1 and CDR2 sequences are MGHDK and SYGVNS. CDR3 coding DNA: TGTGCCAGCAGTGCTATAGCGGGAGGAATCGAGCAGTACTTC. Protein sequence: CASSAIAGGIEQYF.

The genes are TRBV4-1 and TRBJ2-7; tentatively, D is TRBD2 (6 bases). This CDR3 is 17 amino acids long. V lost 1 base to trimming and J lost 3 bases, with 19 bases between them. CDR1 and CDR2 (germline): MGHRA, YSYEKL. The chain's CDR3 is CASSQGRLGGPNYEQYF. The CDR3 nucleotides read TGCGCCAGCAGCCAAGGAAGGCTGGGGGGTCCAAACTACGAGCAGTACTTC.

The rearrangement joins TRBV19 to TRBJ1-1; 7 bases agree with TRBD1. The V gene end was trimmed by 5 bases and the J gene end by 4 bases; junction bases not matched to a gene: 7. CDR1 is LNHDA, CDR2 SQIVND, per germline (reference sequence). The CDR3 consists of 14 residues. CDR3 in amino acids: CASSFGQEGTEAFF. Written as DNA, the CDR3 is TGTGCCAGTAGTTTCGGACAGGAGGGCACTGAAGCTTTCTTT.

The rearrangement uses TRBV28 and TRBJ1-4, with 7 nucleotides matching TRBD1. Trimming at V came to 7 bases and at J to 2 bases, leaving 7 bases not matched to a gene. Germline V gives CDR1 MDHEN, CDR2 SYDVKM. There are 15 residues in the CDR3. In nucleotides, the CDR3 is TGTGCCAGCAAGGGGGCGTCGTTGACTAATGAAAAACTGTTTTTT. This gives the protein CASKGASLTNEKLFF.

J is TRBJ2-3 and V is TRBV7-3, with D unclear. V was trimmed by 1 base and J by 1 base, leaving 9 bases between them. The length of the CDR3 is 15 residues. Germline V lookup: CDR1 SGHTA, CDR2 FQGTGA. CDR3 DNA: TGTGCCAGCAGCTTAATAGGGCATGGCACAGATACGCAGTATTTT. Its protein product is CASSLIGHGTDTQYF.

The CDR3 region has the DNA TGTGCCAGCTCACCCCCAGGAGGCGGGAGGTCATACAATGAGCAGTTCTTC. Protein product: CASSPPGGGRSYNEQFF. J is TRBJ2-1 and V is TRBV18, with 8 bases matching TRBD2. V lost 3 bases to trimming and J lost 4 bases; unmatched junction nucleotides: 11. The CDR3 spans 17 residues. Germline assignment: CDR1 KGHSH and CDR2 LQKENI. The whole variable domain, filled in from reference TRBV18 and TRBJ2-1, reads NAGVMQNPRHLVRRRGQEARLRCSPMKGHSHVYWYRQLPEEGLKFMVYLQKENIIDESGMPKERFSAEFPKEGPSILRIQQVVRGDSAAYFCASSPPGGGRSYNEQFFGPGTRLTVL.

Concerning this clonotype itself: The germline gene is not matched at one end of the junction; a read error may be the cause. The chain has TRBV20-1 and TRBJ1-2; tentatively, D is TRBD1 (5 bases). From germline, CDR1 is DFQATT and CDR2 SNEGSKA (reference sequence). The CDR3 runs 11 residues. CDR3 nucleotides: TGCAGTGCGAGAGGGGACTATGGCTACACCTTC. This translates into CSARGDYGYTF.

V is TRBV3-1 and J is TRBJ1-6; D call uncertain. Germline V lookup: CDR1 LGHDT, CDR2 YNNKEL (reference sequence). There are 16 residues in the CDR3. V was clipped by 1 base and J by 5 bases, with 12 bases between them. The CDR3 is CASSQVESVDNSPLHF. CDR3 DNA: TGTGCCAGCAGCCAAGTGGAGTCGGTAGATAATTCACCCCTCCACTTT.

This chain uses TRBV11-2 with TRBJ1-2, with no clear D. The V end was cut by 5 bases, the J end by 2 bases, with 15 bases between. Germline assignment: CDR1 SGHAT and CDR2 FQNNGV. The CDR3 is 15 residues long. The CDR3 is CASSPSLLSNYGYTF. The DNA for the CDR3 is TGTGCCAGCAGCCCGAGCCTGTTAAGCAACTATGGCTACACCTTC.

This clonotype appeared once. V and J are TRBV7-9 and TRBJ1-2; D gene ambiguous. The CDR3 is 13 residues long. CDR1 is SEHNR and CDR2 is FQNEAQ in the germline V gene (reference sequence). Trimming cost V 3 bases and J 8 bases, with 13 bases left between them. CDR3 coding DNA: TGTGCCAGCAGCTTCCCGGACGTTCGAGGCTACACCTTC. Protein sequence: CASSFPDVRGYTF.

A single count supports this clonotype. V and J are TRBV5-1 and TRBJ1-4; D unclear. The length of the CDR3 is 14 residues. CDR1 and CDR2 from the germline V gene are SGHRS and YFSETQ. V dropped 2 bases and J dropped 6 bases, with 11 bases sitting between them. The CDR3 DNA reads as TGCGCCAGCAGCTTCTCCGGAATGGATGAAAAACTGTTTTTT. This translates into CASSFSGMDEKLFF.

The chain has TRBV18 and TRBJ2-1; D perhaps matches TRBD1 (5 bases). The CDR3 consists of 14 residues. V lost 2 bases, J lost 6 bases, and 11 bases lay in between. From germline, CDR1 is KGHSH and CDR2 LQKENI. The CDR3 protein is CASSPFEGVNEQFF. The CDR3 coding sequence is TGTGCCAGCTCACCATTCGAAGGGGTCAATGAGCAGTTCTTC.

This clonotype was detected once. The CDR3 spells CASSFSPGGPETQYF. In nucleotides, the CDR3 is TGTGCCAGCAGCTTTAGCCCGGGGGGGCCTGAGACCCAGTACTTC. The chain has TRBV11-2 and TRBJ2-5; 8 bases agree with TRBD2. Trimming cost V 3 bases and J 5 bases; bases outside gene matches: 8. Germline assignment: CDR1 SGHAT and CDR2 FQNNGV. The CDR3 covers 15 residues. Using reference TRBV11-2 and TRBJ2-5 for the parts outside the CDR3, the full variable domain is EAGVAQSPRYKIIEKRQSVAFWCNPISGHATLYWYQQILGQGPKLLIQFQNNGVVDDSQLPKDRFSAERLKGVDSTLKIQPAKLEDSAVYLCASSFSPGGPETQYFGPGTRLLVL.

This clonotype was recorded only once. The chain recombines TRBV30 with TRBJ1-1, with a possible D match to TRBD1 (6 bases). Trimming took 3 bases from V and 7 from J, leaving 21 bases between them. Germline assignment: CDR1 GTSNPN and CDR2 SVGIG (reference sequence). CDR3 length equals 15 residues. CDR3 sequence (DNA): TGTGCCTGGAGGGGAACCGGGACAACACTCAATGAAGCTTTCTTT. It yields the protein CAWRGTGTTLNEAFF.

The CDR3 DNA sequence: TGTGCCAGTAGTTTCCGACCCGATCAGCCCCAGCATTTT. It codes for CASSFRPDQPQHF. The chain combines TRBV19 with TRBJ1-5; D is ambiguous. Germline assignment: CDR1 LNHDA and CDR2 SQIVND (reference sequence). Trimming stripped 5 bases from V and 5 bases from J, with 10 bases between. CDR3 size: 13 residues.

V and J are TRBV5-1 and TRBJ2-1; 12 bases are shared with TRBD2. Trimming took 4 bases from V and 1 from J; bases not matched to a gene: 3. Per germline, CDR1 SGHRS and CDR2 YFSETQ. CDR3 length: 16 amino acids. This chain's CDR3 is CASSVTSGSSYNEQFF. CDR3 DNA: TGCGCCAGCAGCGTGACTAGCGGGAGTTCCTACAATGAGCAGTTCTTC.

To note about this clonotype: Given the absence of the conserved phenylalanine or tryptophan at the CDR3 end, a read error is likely. V gene TRBV30 combines with J gene TRBJ1-5; D not resolved. Trimming cost V 4 bases and J 3 bases, with 16 bases left between them. The CDR3 consists of 15 residues. Germline-derived CDR1 and CDR2 are GTSNPN and SVGIG (reference sequence). Here the CDR3 reads CAWKVKGGINQPQHS. Written as DNA, the CDR3 is TGTGCCTGGAAAGTCAAAGGCGGAATCAATCAGCCCCAGCATTCT.

The chain is built from TRBV9 and TRBJ1-5, with 9 bases lining up with TRBD1. The CDR3 has 15 amino acids. Per germline, CDR1 SGDLS and CDR2 YYNGEE. J gave up 1 base and V 2 bases, and 1 base lay outside the gene matches. The CDR3 loop is CASSVGTGSNQPQHF. CDR3 DNA sequence: TGTGCCAGCAGCGTCGGGACAGGGAGCAATCAGCCCCAGCATTTT.

This chain joins TRBV12-3 or TRBV12-4 and TRBJ2-7; TRBD2 matches at 11 bases. V was clipped by 5 bases and J by 3 bases; unmatched bases: 3. This CDR3 region has 14 residues. The CDR3 region has the DNA TGTGCCAGCAGTACTAGCGGGGGACTCTACGAGCAGTACTTC. Protein sequence: CASSTSGGLYEQYF.